Below are 14 T cell receptor beta chains sequenced from a single sample in a study of blood T cell repertoires in COVID-19. Profiled with immunoSEQ multiplex PCR; TCRdb holds only in-frame clones, not every one. The sample records hundreds of thousands of clones, roughly 90% being singletons. Sequenced input: peripheral blood. Every receptor here comes from a woman in her twenties or thirties with COVID-19, enrolled during active disease.

The chain uses TRBV28 and TRBJ2-5; perhaps TRBD1 as D (6 bases). Germline V lookup: CDR1 MDHEN, CDR2 SYDVKM. The CDR3 contains 15 residues. V was cut by 4 bases and J by 3 bases, with 15 bases left in between. Written as DNA, the CDR3 is TGTGCCAGCAGTTCCGGACAGCAAGTAAAAGAGACCCAGTACTTC. This encodes CASSSGQQVKETQYF.

The chain uses TRBV27 and TRBJ2-7, with D possibly being TRBD1 (6 bases). Trimming took 2 bases from V and 5 from J, leaving 28 bases between them. The germline CDR1 and CDR2 sequences are MNHEY and SMNVEV (reference sequence). This CDR3 spans 19 amino acids. The CDR3, as DNA: TGTGCCAGCAGTTTAAAAAACGAGAGAGGGCAGGGGAAGAGAGACGAGCAGTACTTC. This translates into CASSLKNERGQGKRDEQYF.

The gene calls are TRBV7-2 and TRBJ2-3; 12 bases line up with TRBD2. Germline CDR1 reads SGHTA; CDR2 reads FQGNSA. Losses at the gene ends were 4 bases for V and 3 bases for J; bases not matched to a gene: 2. The CDR3 covers 15 residues. CDR3 in DNA: TGTGCCAGCAGCTCTAGCGGGGGGGGGACAGATACGCAGTATTTT. Translating it yields CASSSSGGGTDTQYF.

The rearrangement links TRBV5-6 to TRBJ1-1; 11 bases match TRBD1. The CDR3 totals 13 residues. V shed 4 bases, J shed 11 bases, and the junction held 7 bases outside the gene matches. Looked up from germline, CDR1 is SGHDT and CDR2 is YYEEEE. CDR3 bases: TGTGCCAGCAGCCTGGGACAGGGGGTGAAGGCTTTCTTT. Protein sequence: CASSLGQGVKAFF.

The chain couples TRBV4-1 to TRBJ2-2; D might be TRBD2 (6 bases). V was shortened by 6 bases and J by 7 bases, with 15 bases between the two germline ends. This CDR3 comprises 14 residues. In germline, CDR1 is MGHRA, CDR2 YSYEKL. CDR3 residues: CASSLPTRRGELFF. CDR3 coding DNA: TGCGCCAGCAGTCTTCCGACTAGACGCGGGGAGCTGTTTTTT.

The genes are TRBV19 and TRBJ2-1, with 14 bases identical to TRBD2. CDR1 is LNHDA, CDR2 SQIVND, per germline (reference sequence). Unmatched junction bases numbered 4, after V lost 3 bases and J lost 12 bases. CDR3 length: 14 residues. The CDR3 DNA sequence: TGTGCCAGTAGTATCACCGGGACTAGCGGGAGGCAGTTCTTC. Its translation: CASSITGTSGRQFF.

The chain uses TRBV2 and TRBJ2-3; TRBD2 matches at 11 bases. The CDR3 has 16 amino acids. Germline V gives CDR1 SNHLY, CDR2 FYNNEI. The trim removed 6 bases at V and 2 bases at J, leaving 7 bases unmatched. CDR3 in DNA: TGTGCCAGCAGCGGGACTAGCGGCCTCATCACAGATACGCAGTATTTT. It is translated as CASSGTSGLITDTQYF.

This chain connects TRBV4-2 to TRBJ1-5; D gene uncertain. Germline V gives CDR1 LGHNA, CDR2 YNFKEQ. Trimming stripped 4 bases from V and 4 bases from J, with 17 bases between. The CDR3 spans 16 residues. The CDR3 sequence: CASSPTWAEKNQPQHF. CDR3 sequence (DNA): TGTGCCAGCAGCCCTACCTGGGCAGAAAAAAATCAGCCCCAGCATTTT.

This chain uses TRBV2 with TRBJ2-7; 8 bases fit TRBD1. Trimming at V came to 6 bases and at J to 7 bases, leaving 5 bases not matched to a gene. The germline V gene encodes CDR1 SNHLY and CDR2 FYNNEI. The CDR3 covers 12 residues. This CDR3 is CASRPDRGEQYF. CDR3 sequence (DNA): TGTGCCAGCAGACCCGACAGGGGAGAGCAGTACTTC.

The rearrangement uses TRBV28 and TRBJ2-5, with TRBD2 matching 8 bases. V shed 6 bases, J shed 5 bases, and the junction held 14 bases outside the gene matches. This CDR3 is built from 16 residues. Looked up from germline, CDR1 is MDHEN and CDR2 is SYDVKM. CDR3 in amino acids: CASSPLFGGAGETQYF. The CDR3, as DNA: TGTGCCAGCAGCCCCCTATTCGGGGGGGCCGGTGAGACCCAGTACTTC.

The chain carries TRBV18 and TRBJ2-5; possible D gene TRBD1, 7 bases. Trimming left V 3 bases short and J 2 bases short, with 16 bases between. Looked up from germline, CDR1 is KGHSH and CDR2 is LQKENI. The CDR3 contains 16 residues. CDR3 sequence (DNA): TGTGCCAGCTCACCCCAACCACAGGGGAGGCAAGAGACCCAGTACTTC. Translating gives CASSPQPQGRQETQYF.

The V call is TRBV4-3, the J call TRBJ1-2; D is unclear. Trimming cost V 0 bases and J 4 bases, with 9 bases left between them. The CDR3 has 14 residues. Germline V gene lookup returns CDR1 LGHNA and CDR2 YSLEER. Written as DNA, the CDR3 is TGCGCCAGCAGCCAAGATCGAGTAAGCTATGGCTACACCTTC. Residues: CASSQDRVSYGYTF.

The J gene is TRBJ2-1, the V gene TRBV7-2; D perhaps matches TRBD2 (6 bases). The CDR3 length is 14 residues. V lost 3 bases to trimming and J lost 6 bases, with 12 bases between them. CDR1 is SGHTA, CDR2 FQGNSA, per germline. The CDR3 spells CASSFFLAFNEQFF. In nucleotides, the CDR3 is TGTGCCAGCAGCTTCTTTCTAGCGTTCAATGAGCAGTTCTTC.

J is TRBJ1-3 and V is TRBV29-1; perhaps TRBD1 as D (6 bases). The germline CDR1 and CDR2 sequences are SQVTM and ANQGSEA. With 0 bases removed from V and 2 bases from J, the gap between germline ends came to 14 bases. The CDR3 is 16 amino acids. CDR3 loop: CSVEDPQGMAGNTIYF. Here the CDR3 DNA reads TGCAGCGTTGAAGACCCCCAGGGGATGGCTGGAAACACCATATATTTT. Complete variable domain (other parts from reference TRBV29-1 and TRBJ1-3): SAVISQKPSRDICQRGTSLTIQCQVDSQVTMMFWYRQQPGQSLTLIATANQGSEATYESGFVIDKFPISRPNLTFSTLTVSNMSPEDSSIYLCSVEDPQGMAGNTIYFGEGSWLTVV.